Described below is a single T cell receptor beta chain sequence and its context. The germline V gene has CDR1 SGHTA and CDR2 FQGTGA. V lost 3 bases and J lost 0, with 4 bases in between. This CDR3 spans 13 amino acids. This sample was included in a study of technical replicates of blood from a few donors. Sequencing was performed with immunoSEQ multiplex PCR; in TCRdb, only in-frame clones are kept and a portion is missing. The data show about 57,000 clones, more than 75% seen once. The chain couples TRBV7-3 to TRBJ2-3; D gene uncertain. Material: PBMCs. This sequence was found in a human donor in good health. Some clones in this sample may be carry-over from other donors' samples. The CDR3 DNA follows: TGTGCCAGCAGCTTCCTAAGCACAGATACGCAGTATTTT. Its translation is CASSFLSTDTQYF. The full variable domain, completed using reference TRBV7-3 and TRBJ2-3, is GAGVSQTPSNKVTEKGKYVELRCDPISGHTALYWYRQSLGQGPEFLIYFQGTGAADDSGLPNDRFFAVRPEGSVSTLKIQRTERGDSAVYLCASSFLSTDTQYFGPGTRLTVL.